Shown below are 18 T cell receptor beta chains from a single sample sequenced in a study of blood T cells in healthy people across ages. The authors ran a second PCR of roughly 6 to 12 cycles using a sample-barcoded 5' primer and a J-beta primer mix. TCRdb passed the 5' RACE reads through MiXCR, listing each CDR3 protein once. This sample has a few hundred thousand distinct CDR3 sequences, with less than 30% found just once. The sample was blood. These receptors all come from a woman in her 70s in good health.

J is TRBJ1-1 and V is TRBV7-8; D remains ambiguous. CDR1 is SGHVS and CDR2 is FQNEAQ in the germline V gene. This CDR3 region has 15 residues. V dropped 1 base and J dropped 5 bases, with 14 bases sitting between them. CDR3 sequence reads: CASSLDIKGGTEAFF. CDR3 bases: TGTGCCAGCAGCTTAGATATTAAGGGTGGGACTGAAGCTTTCTTT.

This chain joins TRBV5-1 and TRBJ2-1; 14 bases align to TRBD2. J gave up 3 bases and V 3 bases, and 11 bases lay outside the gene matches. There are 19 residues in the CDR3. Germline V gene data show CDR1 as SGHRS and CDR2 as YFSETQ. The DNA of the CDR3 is TGCGCCAGCAGCTCGGGGACTAGCGGGGGTTCTCTCAACTACAATGAGCAGTTCTTC. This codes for CASSSGTSGGSLNYNEQFF.

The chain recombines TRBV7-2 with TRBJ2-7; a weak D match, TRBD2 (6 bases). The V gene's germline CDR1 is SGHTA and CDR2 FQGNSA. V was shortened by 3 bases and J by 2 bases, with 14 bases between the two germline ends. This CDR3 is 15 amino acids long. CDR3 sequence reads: CASSFGGPQAYEQYF. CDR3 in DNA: TGTGCCAGCAGCTTCGGGGGACCGCAGGCCTACGAGCAGTACTTC.

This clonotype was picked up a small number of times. In nucleotides, the CDR3 is TGTGCCAGCACCGTACTTAATTCCTACAATGAGCAGTTCTTC. This translates into CASTVLNSYNEQFF. The chain couples TRBV12-3 or TRBV12-4 to TRBJ2-1; D gene ambiguous. The CDR3 runs to 14 residues. Trimming removed 7 bases at V and 1 base at J, with 11 bases between.

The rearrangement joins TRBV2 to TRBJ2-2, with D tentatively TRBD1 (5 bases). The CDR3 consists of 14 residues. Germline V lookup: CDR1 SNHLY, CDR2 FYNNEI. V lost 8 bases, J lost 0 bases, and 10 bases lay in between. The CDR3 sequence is CASGADANTGELFF. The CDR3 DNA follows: TGTGCCAGCGGGGCAGACGCGAACACCGGGGAGCTGTTTTTT.

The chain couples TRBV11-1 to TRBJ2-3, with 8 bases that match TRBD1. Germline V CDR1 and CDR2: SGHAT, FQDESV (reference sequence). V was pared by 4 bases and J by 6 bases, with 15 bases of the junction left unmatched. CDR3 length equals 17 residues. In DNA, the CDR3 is TGTGCCAGCAGCTACCTGGGACAGGCTGCAAAGGGGGATACGCAGTATTTT. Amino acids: CASSYLGQAAKGDTQYF.

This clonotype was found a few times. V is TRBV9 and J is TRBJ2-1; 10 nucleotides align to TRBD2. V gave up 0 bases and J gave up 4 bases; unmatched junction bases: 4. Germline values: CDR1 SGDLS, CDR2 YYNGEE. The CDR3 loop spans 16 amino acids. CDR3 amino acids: CASSVEVSGRYNEQFF. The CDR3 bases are TGTGCCAGCAGCGTAGAAGTTAGCGGGAGGTACAATGAGCAGTTCTTC. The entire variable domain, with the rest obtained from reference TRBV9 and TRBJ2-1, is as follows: DSGVTQTPKHLITATGQRVTLRCSPRSGDLSVYWYQQSLDQGLQFLIQYYNGEERAKGNILERFSAQQFPDLHSELNLSSLELGDSALYFCASSVEVSGRYNEQFFGPGTRLTVL.

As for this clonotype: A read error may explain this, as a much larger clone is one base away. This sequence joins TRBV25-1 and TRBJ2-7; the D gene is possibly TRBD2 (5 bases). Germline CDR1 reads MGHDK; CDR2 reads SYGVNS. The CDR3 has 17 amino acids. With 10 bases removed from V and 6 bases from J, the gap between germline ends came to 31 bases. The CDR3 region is CATTEGGGPTRPAEQYF. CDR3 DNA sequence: TGTGCCACCACCGAGGGTGGAGGCCCCACACGGCCCGCCGAGCAGTACTTC.

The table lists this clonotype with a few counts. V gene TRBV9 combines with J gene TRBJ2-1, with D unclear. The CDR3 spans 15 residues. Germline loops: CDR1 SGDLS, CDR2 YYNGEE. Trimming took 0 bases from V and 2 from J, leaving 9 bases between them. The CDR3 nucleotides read TGTGCCAGCAGCGTAGGTGCAAGTACCTACAATGAGCAGTTCTTC. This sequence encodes CASSVGASTYNEQFF.

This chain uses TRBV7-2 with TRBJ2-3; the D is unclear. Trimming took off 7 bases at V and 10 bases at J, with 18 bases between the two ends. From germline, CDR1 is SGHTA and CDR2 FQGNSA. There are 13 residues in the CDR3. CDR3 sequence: CASTEATRSAQYF. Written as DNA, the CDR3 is TGTGCCAGCACCGAAGCTACAAGGAGTGCGCAGTATTTT.

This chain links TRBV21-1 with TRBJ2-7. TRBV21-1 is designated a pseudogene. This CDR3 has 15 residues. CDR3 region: CASSKALSDAYEQYF. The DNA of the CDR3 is TGTGCCAGCAGCAAAGCGCTTAGCGATGCCTACGAGCAGTACTTC.

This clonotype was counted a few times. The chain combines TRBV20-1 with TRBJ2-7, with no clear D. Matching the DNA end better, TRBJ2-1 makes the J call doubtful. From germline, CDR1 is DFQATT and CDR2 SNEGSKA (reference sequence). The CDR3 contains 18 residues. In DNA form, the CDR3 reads TGCAGTGCTAGCCCTCCTATTTATCTGGCCAACTCCTACAATGAGCAGTTCTTC. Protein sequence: CSASPPIYLANSYNEQFF.

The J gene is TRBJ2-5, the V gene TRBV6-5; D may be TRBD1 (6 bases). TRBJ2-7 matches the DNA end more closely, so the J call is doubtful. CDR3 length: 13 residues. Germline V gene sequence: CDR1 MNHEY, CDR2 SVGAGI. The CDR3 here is CATNRAATYEQYF. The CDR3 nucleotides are TGTGCCACCAACAGGGCCGCAACCTACGAGCAGTACTTC.

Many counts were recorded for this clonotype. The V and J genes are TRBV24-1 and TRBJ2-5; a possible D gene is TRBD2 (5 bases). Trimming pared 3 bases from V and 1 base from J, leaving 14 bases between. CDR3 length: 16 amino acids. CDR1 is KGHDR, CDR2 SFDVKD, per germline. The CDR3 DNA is TGTGCCACCAGTGATAAGGGAAGAACTAGCCAAGAGACCCAGTACTTC. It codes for CATSDKGRTSQETQYF.

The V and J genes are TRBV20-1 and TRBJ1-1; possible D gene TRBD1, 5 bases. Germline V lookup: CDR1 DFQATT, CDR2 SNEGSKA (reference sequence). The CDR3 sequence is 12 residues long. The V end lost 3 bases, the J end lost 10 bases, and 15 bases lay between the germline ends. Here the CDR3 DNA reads TGCAGTGCTAGGGTGGACACCCCTAGAGCTTTCTTT. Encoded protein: CSARVDTPRAFF.

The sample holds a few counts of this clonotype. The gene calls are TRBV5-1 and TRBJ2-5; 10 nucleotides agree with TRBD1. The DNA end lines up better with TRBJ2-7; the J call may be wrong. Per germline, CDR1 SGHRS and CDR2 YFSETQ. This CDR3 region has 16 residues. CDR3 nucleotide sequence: TGCGCCAGCAGCCCCAGGGCGGGACAGGGGTCGTACGAGCAGTACTTC. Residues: CASSPRAGQGSYEQYF.

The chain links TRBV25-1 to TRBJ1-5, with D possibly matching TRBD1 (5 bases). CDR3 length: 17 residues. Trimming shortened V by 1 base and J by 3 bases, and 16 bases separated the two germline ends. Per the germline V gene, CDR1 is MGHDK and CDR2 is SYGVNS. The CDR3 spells CASSELRPDNHNQPQHF. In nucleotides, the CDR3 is TGTGCCAGCAGTGAATTGAGACCGGACAACCACAATCAGCCCCAGCATTTT. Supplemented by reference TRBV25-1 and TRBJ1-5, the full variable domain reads EADIYQTPRYLVIGTGKKITLECSQTMGHDKMYWYQQDPGMELHLIHYSYGVNSTEKGDLSSESTVSRIRTEHFPLTLESARPSHTSQYLCASSELRPDNHNQPQHFGDGTRLSIL.

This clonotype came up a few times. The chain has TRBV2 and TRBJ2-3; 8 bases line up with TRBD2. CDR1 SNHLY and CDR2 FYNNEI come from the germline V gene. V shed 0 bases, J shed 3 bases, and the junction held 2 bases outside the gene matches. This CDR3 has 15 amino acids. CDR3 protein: CASSEALAGTDTQYF. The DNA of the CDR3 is TGTGCCAGCAGTGAAGCGTTAGCGGGGACAGATACGCAGTATTTT.